Given below is one T cell receptor (beta chain) in context. It may be a read error: a sequence one base away is much more abundant. This sample was taken from a study of early T cells in non-severe SARS-CoV-2 infection. The germline V gene has CDR1 SNHLY and CDR2 FYNNEI. The CDR3 covers 14 residues. The library protocol tagged individual cDNA molecules with unique molecular identifiers. TCRdb reprocessed the 5' RACE reads with MiXCR, giving one entry per CDR3 protein. The table includes some 30,000 distinct CDR3 sequences, 4.5% detected once. This clonotype was obtained from an adult who was a healthcare worker with PCR-confirmed SARS-CoV-2 infection or an uninfected control (not recorded which). What was sequenced was whole blood. The V gene is TRBV2, the J gene TRBJ2-7; D gene ambiguous. This chain's CDR3 is CASREGMGFYEQYF. DNA for the CDR3: TGTGCCAGCAGAGAAGGAATGGGGTTCTACGAGCAGTACTTC. Filled out from reference TRBV2 and TRBJ2-7, the complete variable domain reads EPEVTQTPSHQVTQMGQEVILRCVPISNHLYFYWYRQILGQKVEFLVSFYNNEISEKSEIFDDQFSVERPDGSNFTLKIRSTKLEDSAMYFCASREGMGFYEQYFGPGTRLTVT.